A selection of T cell receptor beta chains follows, all from one sample in a study of CD8 T cells in Susac syndrome. From the immunoSEQ multiplex PCR reads, TCRdb called clonotypes with MiXCR, one entry per CDR3 protein. Of approximately 170,000 distinct CDR3 sequences listed, 92% are singletons. Sequenced sample: CD4+ T cells from PBMCs. The source of these receptors is a human donor in good health. The CDR3 runs from the conserved cysteine through the conserved F or W. D genes are given only for firm matches. Expanded clones get a size class; other rows say once, few or many, or leave the size out.

d_gene	abundance	v_gene	j_gene	CDR3nt	CDR3aa
TRBD1	-	TRBV20-1	TRBJ1-1	TGCAGTGCATCACAGGGGACCACTGAAGCTTTCTTT	CSASQGTTEAFF
-	-	TRBV30	TRBJ2-2	TGTGCCTGGAGTGCGCCAGGGTTCACCGGGGAGCTGTTTTTT	CAWSAPGFTGELFF
TRBD1	-	TRBV5-1	TRBJ1-1	TGCGCCAGCAGCTCCCTGGGACAGGAGGAAGCTTTCTTT	CASSSLGQEEAFF
TRBD2	-	TRBV5-6	TRBJ2-3	TGTGCCAGCAGCCAACTAGCGGGTAGCACAGATACGCAGTATTTT	CASSQLAGSTDTQYF
-	-	TRBV19	TRBJ1-5	TGTGCCAGTAGTATAGAGCTACAGGAGTCCAATCAGCCCCAGCATTTT	CASSIELQESNQPQHF
-	-	TRBV7-9	TRBJ2-5	TGTGCCAGCAGCCGCGACGGTCAAGAGACCCAGTACTTC	CASSRDGQETQYF
-	once	TRBV5-1	TRBJ1-2	TGCGCCAGCAGCTTGGACGGGGGAGGCTCTAGGCACGATGGCTACACCTTC	CASSLDGGGSRHDGYTF
-	-	TRBV28	TRBJ2-1	TGTGCCAGCAGTCTCCCCGGGAGTACCTACAATGAGCAGTTCTTC	CASSLPGSTYNEQFF
-	-	TRBV20-1	TRBJ1-5	TGCAGTGCCACCGGAGGGGGGATGAATCAGCCCCAGCATTTT	CSATGGGMNQPQHF
-	once	TRBV6-5	TRBJ1-1	TGTGCCAGCAGTTACTCGGGGGTCCTTAGGACTGAAGCTTTCTTT	CASSYSGVLRTEAFF
-	-	TRBV2	TRBJ1-1	TGTGCCAGCGAATGGCAGGAGAACACTGAAGCTTTCTTT	CASEWQENTEAFF
-	-	TRBV30	TRBJ2-3	TGTGCCTGGAGTAGGGGGGTCGGAGATACGCAGTATTTT	CAWSRGVGDTQYF
TRBD1	-	TRBV28	TRBJ2-5	TGTGCCAGCAGTTCAGCCGGGACAGCCCAAGAGACCCAGTACTTC	CASSSAGTAQETQYF
TRBD1	-	TRBV7-9	TRBJ1-4	TGTGCCAGCAGCTTATTCGGGACAGGGGATGAAAAACTGTTTTTT	CASSLFGTGDEKLFF
TRBD1	-	TRBV7-9	TRBJ1-2	TGTGCCAGCAGCCTCGCGCAGGGGGCCCATACTAACTATGGCTACACCTTC	CASSLAQGAHTNYGYTF
-	-	TRBV6-2/TRBV6-3	TRBJ1-5	TGTGCCAGCAGACCCAGGGGCCACCAGCCCCAGCATTTT	CASRPRGHQPQHF
-	-	TRBV29-1	TRBJ1-5	TGCAGCGTTGCTGATGGACTGATTGGCAATCAGCCCCAGCATTTT	CSVADGLIGNQPQHF
-	-	TRBV19	TRBJ2-3	TGTGCCAGTAAACCGGACAGCAACACAGATACGCAGTATTTT	CASKPDSNTDTQYF
TRBD1	once	TRBV29-1	TRBJ1-2	TGCAGCGCCGGGACAGGGGAGAACTATGGCTACACCTTC	CSAGTGENYGYTF
TRBD1	-	TRBV27	TRBJ1-5	TGTGCCAGCAGACGGGACAGGGGCCCCAATCAGCCCCAGCATTTT	CASRRDRGPNQPQHF
-	-	TRBV6-5	TRBJ2-4	TGTGCCAGCAGTCTTGGCAGTCAGGGCAAAAACATTCAGTACTTC	CASSLGSQGKNIQYF
-	-	TRBV2	TRBJ2-2	TGTGCCAGCAGGGGGGGGTCAGGGGGCACCGGGGAGCTGTTTTTT	CASRGGSGGTGELFF
-	-	TRBV11-2	TRBJ2-5	TGTGCCAGCAGCTTTGTCGCCGGGGAGACCCAGTACTTC	CASSFVAGETQYF
TRBD1	once	TRBV19	TRBJ1-1	TGTGCCAGTAGTATTGGTATACGACAGGGGGTTGTTGAAGCTTTCTTT	CASSIGIRQGVVEAFF
-	-	TRBV29-1	TRBJ2-5	TGCAGCGTTGCCCGAGAACAAGAGACCCAGTACTTC	CSVAREQETQYF
-	-	TRBV23-1	TRBJ2-3	TGCGCCAGCAGTCAATCGGGCCAGATCACAGATACGCAGTATTTT	CASSQSGQITDTQYF
TRBD1	-	TRBV5-1	TRBJ2-1	TGCGCCAGCAGCCCCACCTGGACAGGGGGAAATGAGCAGTTCTTC	CASSPTWTGGNEQFF
-	-	TRBV5-6	TRBJ2-2	TGTGCCAGCAGCGGTAGGGCGGCCGGGGAGCTGTTTTTT	CASSGRAAGELFF
TRBD1	-	TRBV20-1	TRBJ2-7	TGCAGTGCTAGAAGGACAGGGGAGGGCGAGCAGTACTTC	CSARRTGEGEQYF
-	once	TRBV4-3	TRBJ1-2	TGCGCCAGCAGCCAGGACTTCGGGGCCCGGATCTCTGGCTACACCTTC	CASSQDFGARISGYTF
-	-	TRBV5-1	TRBJ2-1	TGCGCCAGCAGCTTGGCCGGACCGGGAGAGGGAAATGAGCAGTTCTTC	CASSLAGPGEGNEQFF
TRBD2	-	TRBV5-1	TRBJ2-3	TGCGCCAGCAGCTTTACTCCTGTCGGGGGGGATACGCAGTATTTT	CASSFTPVGGDTQYF
-	-	TRBV6-2/TRBV6-3	TRBJ1-5	TGTGCCAGCCGGCAGGGAGGATTAGGTCAGCCCCAGCATTTT	CASRQGGLGQPQHF
TRBD1	-	TRBV7-2	TRBJ1-1	TGTGCCAGCAGCTCAACAGGGGGCCGGACGGCTTTCTTT	CASSSTGGRTAFF
TRBD2	-	TRBV12-3/TRBV12-4	TRBJ2-3	TGTGCCACATGGACTAGCGGCACAGATACGCAGTATTTT	CATWTSGTDTQYF
-	-	TRBV29-1	TRBJ1-2	TGCAGCTGTGCTCGATCTGGCTATGGCTACACCTTC	CSCARSGYGYTF
TRBD2	-	TRBV4-3	TRBJ2-3	TGCGCCAGCAGCCCTCGGGTAGCGGGGGGCTCCCCAGATACGCAGTATTTT	CASSPRVAGGSPDTQYF
TRBD2	-	TRBV6-5	TRBJ2-5	TGTGCCAGCAGTTACTCTGCTAGCGGGAGCCGAAGGGAGACCCAGTACTTC	CASSYSASGSRRETQYF
TRBD1	-	TRBV5-4	TRBJ1-6	TGTGCCAGCAGCTTGGGCGGGACAGGGGCCTCACCCCTCCACTTT	CASSLGGTGASPLHF
-	-	TRBV29-1	TRBJ1-1	TGCAGCGCATCAGGAGGGTGGACTGAAGCTTTCTTT	CSASGGWTEAFF
TRBD2	-	TRBV5-1	TRBJ2-1	TGCGCCAGCAGCTGGGCTACACACGGGGAGGGGTTGCAGTTCTTC	CASSWATHGEGLQFF
-	-	TRBV19	TRBJ2-6	TGTGCCAGTGGCACAGGCTCTGGGGCCAACGTCCTGACTTTC	CASGTGSGANVLTF
-	-	TRBV4-2	TRBJ2-1	TGTGCCAGCAGCCAAGAGGGTACGCGGGGTTACAATGAGCAGTTCTTC	CASSQEGTRGYNEQFF
-	-	TRBV18	TRBJ1-1	TGTGCCAGCTCCCGGTTGGACGGGAACACTGAAGCTTTCTTT	CASSRLDGNTEAFF
-	-	TRBV12-5	TRBJ2-3	TGTGCTAGTGGTTTGTCCGGGGCAGATACGCAGTATTTT	CASGLSGADTQYF